A single sample gave rise to the 7 T cell receptor beta chains below, sequenced in a study of T cells in Graves' hyperthyroidism and ophthalmopathy. It was RNA transcripts that yielded the amplified TCR beta CDR3 regions. When the TCR CDR3 underwent first-round RT-PCR, the HTBI primer set was used. TCRdb fed the multiplex PCR reads into MiXCR, producing one record per CDR3 protein. This sample has 300,000 to 450,000 distinct CDR3 sequences; roughly 15% occur once, and the top ten carry 15% to 20%. The sample consisted of blood. These TCRs come from a woman in her twenties or thirties with Graves' ophthalmopathy.

This clonotype was detected ten times or more. V is TRBV28 and J is TRBJ1-6; D is ambiguous. The CDR3 consists of 13 residues. Germline CDR1 MDHEN, CDR2 SYDVKM. The V gene lost 5 bases and the J gene lost 5 bases, with 7 bases spanning the gap. The CDR3: CASSIKNNSPLHF. DNA for the CDR3: TGTGCCAGCAGTATAAAAAATAATTCACCCCTCCACTTT. The whole variable domain, remainder taken from reference TRBV28 and TRBJ1-6, is DVKVTQSSRYLVKRTGEKVFLECVQDMDHENMFWYRQDPGLGLRLIYFSYDVKMKEKGDIPEGYSVSREKKERFSLILESASTNQTSMYLCASSIKNNSPLHFGNGTRLTVT.

This clonotype was found many times. The chain carries TRBV10-3 and TRBJ2-7; D perhaps matches TRBD2 (5 bases). CDR1 is ENHRY, CDR2 SYGVKD, per germline. Trimming cost V 3 bases and J 4 bases, with 7 bases left between them. The CDR3 totals 12 residues. The chain's CDR3 is CAISDSGYEQYF. As DNA, the CDR3 is TGTGCCATCAGTGATTCGGGATACGAGCAGTACTTC.

This clonotype occurred a few times. The CDR3 is CASSYSTGTSGPNYGYTF. CDR3 in DNA: TGTGCCAGCAGTTACTCAACCGGGACTTCGGGACCAAACTATGGCTACACCTTC. The V call is TRBV6-2 or TRBV6-3, the J call TRBJ1-2, with D possibly TRBD1 on 5 matching bases. Germline V CDR1 and CDR2: MNHEY, SVGEGT. Trimming left V 0 bases short and J 2 bases short, with 19 bases between. The CDR3 is made up of 18 amino acids.

There are many counts of this clonotype. The J gene is TRBJ2-3, the V gene TRBV7-6; D uncertain. Trimming shortened V by 2 bases and J by 4 bases, and 10 bases separated the two germline ends. The CDR3 length is 14 residues. CDR1 and CDR2 from the germline V gene are SGHVS and FNYEAQ. The CDR3 DNA reads as TGTGCCAGCAGCTTAACTCGGGCTGCAGATACGCAGTATTTT. Residues: CASSLTRAADTQYF. Combining the CDR3 with reference TRBV7-6 and TRBJ2-3 gives the whole variable domain GAGVSQSPRYKVTKRGQDVALRCDPISGHVSLYWYRQALGQGPEFLTYFNYEAQQDKSGLPNDRFSAERPEGSISTLTIQRTEQRDSAMYRCASSLTRAADTQYFGPGTRLTVL.

This clonotype was seen at least ten times. V usage is TRBV18 and J usage is TRBJ2-7, with TRBD1 identical over 9 bases. The CDR3 is 15 residues long. The V segment lost 0 bases and the J segment 4 bases; nucleotides outside the gene matches: 4. Germline CDR1 and CDR2: KGHSH and LQKENI. The CDR3 region is CASSPPGQGMYEQYF. In DNA, the CDR3 is TGTGCCAGCTCACCACCGGGACAGGGAATGTACGAGCAGTACTTC.

This clonotype occurred a few times. J is TRBJ1-2 and V is TRBV6-1, with TRBD1 matching over 8 bases. From germline, CDR1 is MNHNS and CDR2 SASEGT. This CDR3 spans 15 amino acids. V trimming: 2 bases; J trimming: 5 bases; junction bases outside the gene matches: 7. CDR3 in amino acids: CASSEQGQEHYGYTF. Here the CDR3 DNA reads TGTGCCAGCAGTGAACAGGGACAGGAGCATTATGGCTACACCTTC.

This clonotype was seen ten or more times. The chain combines TRBV10-3 with TRBJ1-2; D might be TRBD1 (5 bases). Trimming cost V 4 bases and J 7 bases, with 22 bases left between them. Germline lookup yields CDR1 ENHRY and CDR2 SYGVKD. The CDR3 is 16 amino acids. CDR3 bases: TGTGCCATCAGTGGGACTTGGGACCTACAACTCGGTGGCTACACCTTC. Its protein product is CAISGTWDLQLGGYTF.